This T cell receptor (beta chain) was retrieved from a study of T cells expressing NK-cell markers. Overall study context: Sorted CD3+CD56+NKG2C+, CD3+CD56+NKG2C- and CD3+CD56-NKG2C+ T-cell subsets were beta-chain profiled. Serological testing identified seven of the eight sequenced donors as HCMV-seropositive and one as seronegative. Study-level results: Among several donors, these clonotypes also ranked first in the CD3+CD56-NKG2C+ fraction. In five or six donors, dominant NKG2C+ clonotypes were about 1.0-7.0% of CD8+ T cells.

Germline CDR1 and CDR2: SQVTM and ANQGSEA. The CDR3 runs 11 residues. With regard to this clonotype: Its antigen is unidentified.

Using the 5' RACE reads, TCRdb records one entry per CDR3 protein without DNA. The specimen's table records about 410,000 distinct CDR3 sequences. V is TRBV29-1 and J is TRBJ2-3. Sequencing was carried out using blood T cells: a sorted CD56 or NKG2C T cell subset, CD4+ or CD8+ T cells, or bulk PBMC T cells (not recorded which). The TCR originated in a woman between 50 and 59 years old in good health. This CDR3 is CSVESAYTQYF.